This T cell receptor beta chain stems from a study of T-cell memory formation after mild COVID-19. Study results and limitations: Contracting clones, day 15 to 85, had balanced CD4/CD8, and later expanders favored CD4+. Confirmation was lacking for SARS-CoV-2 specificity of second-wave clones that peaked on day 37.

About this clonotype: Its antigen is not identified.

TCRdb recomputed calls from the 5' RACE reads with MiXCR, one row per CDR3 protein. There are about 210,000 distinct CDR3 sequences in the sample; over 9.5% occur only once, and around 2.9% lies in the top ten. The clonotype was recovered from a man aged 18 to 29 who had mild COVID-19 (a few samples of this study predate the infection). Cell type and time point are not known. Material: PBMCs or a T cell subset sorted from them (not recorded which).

Here the CDR3 DNA reads TGCGCCAGCAGCTTGGCAGGGACACCTGAAGCTTTCTTT. Residues: CASSLAGTPEAFF. The chain joins TRBV5-1 to TRBJ1-1; perhaps TRBD1 as D (6 bases). CDR1 SGHRS and CDR2 YFSETQ come from the germline V gene. Trimming left V 0 bases short and J 6 bases short, with 9 bases between. CDR3 length equals 13 residues.